This is a list of T cell receptor beta chains from one sample in a study of Graves' ophthalmopathy and Graves' hyperthyroidism. TCRdb redid the calling of the multiplex PCR reads with MiXCR, one entry per CDR3 protein. This sample has about 230,000 distinct CDR3 sequences, with less than 55% found just once. The sample consisted of peripheral blood. All receptors derive from an adult man with Graves' ophthalmopathy. Both conserved end residues are part of each CDR3. A D gene is named only where the DNA matches it firmly. Clone size is not always given. Where it is, it says once, few, many or a class for expanded clones.

-	TRBV24-1	-	17	TRBJ2-5	CATSDLKAGRYQETQYF	TGTGCCACCAGTGATTTGAAGGCGGGACGCTACCAAGAGACCCAGTACTTC
-	TRBV7-3	-	14	TRBJ1-5	CASSRFRGTQPQHF	TGTGCCAGCAGCCGTTTTCGGGGAACTCAGCCCCAGCATTTT
-	TRBV12-3/TRBV12-4	-	14	TRBJ1-1	CASSSTGLITEAFF	TGTGCCAGCAGTTCCACGGGTCTCATCACTGAAGCTTTCTTT
few	TRBV12-3/TRBV12-4	-	17	TRBJ2-5	CASSPGRGLFSQETQYF	TGTGCCAGCAGTCCAGGTAGGGGACTCTTTAGCCAAGAGACCCAGTACTTC
-	TRBV7-6	TRBD1	17	TRBJ1-2	CASSLRPTTGEAYGYTF	TGTGCCAGCAGCTTAAGACCTACGACAGGGGAGGCCTATGGCTACACCTTC
-	TRBV10-3	-	15	TRBJ2-5	CAISEGGRDQETQYF	TGTGCCATCAGTGAGGGAGGCCGCGACCAAGAGACCCAGTACTTC
-	TRBV15	-	15	TRBJ1-6	CATSLPTVYNSPLHF	TGTGCCACCAGCCTCCCGACAGTCTATAATTCACCCCTCCACTTT
-	TRBV7-9	-	15	TRBJ2-7	CASSLEGGPSYEQYF	TGTGCCAGCAGCTTAGAGGGAGGCCCCTCCTACGAGCAGTACTTC
-	TRBV25-1	-	14	TRBJ1-2	CASSELVGRYGYTF	TGTGCCAGCAGTGAGCTGGTGGGGAGGTACGGCTACACCTTC
few	TRBV2	-	15	TRBJ2-2	CASSRSDSSTGELFF	TGTGCCAGCAGTCGCTCGGACAGTTCCACCGGGGAGCTGTTTTTT
-	TRBV2	-	11	TRBJ1-2	CASSVEYGYTF	TGTGCCAGCAGTGTTGAGTATGGCTACACCTTC
-	TRBV2	-	15	TRBJ2-5	CASSLGTAAQEAQYF	TGTGCCAGCAGCTTAGGCACAGCTGCACAGGAGGCCCAGTACTTC
-	TRBV5-8	-	13	TRBJ1-1	CASSGPMDTEAFF	TGTGCCAGCAGCGGGCCCATGGATACTGAAGCTTTCTTT
-	TRBV13	TRBD2	14	TRBJ2-7	CASSLALAGAEQYF	TGTGCCAGCAGCTTAGCCCTAGCGGGAGCCGAGCAGTACTTC
-	TRBV7-3	-	13	TRBJ1-1	CASSSGFGTEAFF	TGTGCCAGCAGCTCGGGGTTTGGCACTGAAGCTTTCTTT
-	TRBV7-6	-	15	TRBJ2-5	CASSFSTHYGETQYF	TGTGCCAGCAGCTTCTCCACCCACTACGGAGAGACCCAGTACTTC
-	TRBV13	-	14	TRBJ2-5	CASSVEGVQETQYF	TGTGCCAGCAGCGTCGAGGGGGTCCAAGAGACCCAGTACTTC
once	TRBV11-2	-	15	TRBJ2-5	CASSFDVGPEETQYF	TGTGCCAGCAGCTTCGATGTTGGGCCGGAAGAGACCCAGTACTTC
-	TRBV6-6	-	13	TRBJ1-6	CASSRDGYSPLHF	TGTGCCAGCAGCCGGGACGGGTATTCACCCCTCCACTTT
-	TRBV10-2	TRBD2	15	TRBJ2-7	CASSQGASGRVEQYF	TGCGCCAGCAGCCAAGGGGCCAGCGGGAGGGTCGAGCAGTACTTC
-	TRBV24-1	TRBD1	17	TRBJ2-2	CATSGPGTGSYTGELFF	TGTGCCACCAGTGGCCCCGGGACAGGGAGTTACACCGGGGAGCTGTTTTTT
few	TRBV19	-	14	TRBJ1-1	CASSILPGDTEAFF	TGTGCCAGTAGTATCCTTCCAGGGGACACTGAAGCTTTCTTT
-	TRBV6-5	TRBD1	14	TRBJ2-2	CASTVAGGNGELFF	TGTGCCAGCACGGTAGCAGGGGGCAACGGGGAGCTGTTTTTT
-	TRBV7-2	TRBD1	13	TRBJ1-2	CASSRDRVIGYTF	TGTGCCAGCAGCCGCGACAGGGTGATAGGCTACACCTTC
few	TRBV7-3	-	14	TRBJ2-2	CASSLTVGTGELFF	TGTGCCAGCAGCTTAACGGTCGGGACCGGGGAGCTGTTTTTT
-	TRBV5-1	-	14	TRBJ1-5	CASSFGGLDQPQHF	TGCGCCAGCAGCTTTGGGGGGTTGGATCAGCCCCAGCATTTT
few	TRBV12-5	-	13	TRBJ2-2	CASGLVNTGELFF	TGTGCTAGTGGTTTGGTGAACACCGGGGAGCTGTTTTTT
few	TRBV20-1	-	13	TRBJ2-5	CSAGRGARETQYF	TGCAGTGCCGGACGGGGGGCGAGGGAGACCCAGTACTTC
-	TRBV7-9	-	17	TRBJ1-5	CASSHRDHNTGDQPQHF	TGTGCCAGCAGCCACCGGGACCACAACACGGGGGATCAGCCCCAGCATTTT
-	TRBV19	-	13	TRBJ2-5	CASSIVVQETQYF	TGTGCCAGTAGTATAGTGGTTCAAGAGACCCAGTACTTC
-	TRBV7-9	-	13	TRBJ1-4	CASSKGQGEKLFF	TGTGCCAGCAGTAAGGGGCAGGGGGAAAAACTGTTTTTT
once	TRBV5-4	TRBD1	16	TRBJ1-4	CASSRGQGRANEKLFF	TGTGCCAGCAGTCGGGGACAGGGTCGAGCTAATGAAAAACTGTTTTTT
-	TRBV29-1	-	16	TRBJ1-1	CSVELGNHQEQPEAFF	TGCAGCGTTGAATTGGGGAACCACCAAGAGCAACCTGAAGCTTTCTTT
once	TRBV5-6	TRBD1	15	TRBJ2-7	CASSLGTGAGNEQYF	TGTGCCAGCAGCCTCGGGACAGGGGCAGGGAACGAGCAGTACTTC
-	TRBV7-9	TRBD1	17	TRBJ2-5	CASSPHGTGLSGETQYF	TGTGCCAGCAGCCCGCACGGGACAGGGCTTTCAGGCGAGACCCAGTACTTC
few	TRBV10-3	-	14	TRBJ1-4	CAISESRTNEKLFF	TGTGCCATCAGTGAAAGCAGAACTAATGAAAAACTGTTTTTT
many	TRBV29-1	-	13	TRBJ1-1	CSVEGQTETEAFF	TGCAGCGTTGAAGGACAGACTGAGACTGAAGCTTTCTTT
few	TRBV12-3/TRBV12-4	TRBD2	18	TRBJ2-5	CASSPPGTSDSYKETQYF	TGTGCCAGCAGTCCCCCCGGGACTAGCGACTCCTATAAAGAGACCCAGTACTTC
few	TRBV9	-	16	TRBJ2-5	CASSVQNRGYQETQYF	TGTGCCAGCAGCGTACAGAATCGCGGGTACCAAGAGACCCAGTACTTC
-	TRBV5-1	TRBD2	18	TRBJ2-7	CASSATGLAGVFSYEQYF	TGCGCCAGCAGCGCAACAGGACTAGCGGGAGTTTTCTCCTACGAGCAGTACTTC
few	TRBV14	TRBD1	13	TRBJ1-2	CASSQGVGGGYTF	TGTGCCAGCAGCCAAGGGGTAGGGGGCGGCTACACCTTC
-	TRBV29-1	-	14	TRBJ2-2	CSVEAGVGTGELFF	TGCAGCGTTGAAGCGGGAGTAGGCACCGGGGAGCTGTTTTTT
once	TRBV19	-	16	TRBJ1-1	CASSAPGKWRGTEAFF	TGTGCCAGTAGTGCCCCCGGGAAGTGGAGGGGCACTGAAGCTTTCTTT
-	TRBV7-8	-	13	TRBJ2-7	CASSLVPGSEQYF	TGTGCCAGCAGCTTAGTGCCCGGGTCCGAGCAGTACTTC